Presented here are 3 T cell receptor beta chains from one specimen sequenced in a study of technical replicates of blood from four donors. Profiling relied on immunoSEQ multiplex PCR, and the TCRdb table lists in-frame clones only, not all of them. Of about 82,000 clones in the sample, 95% to 96% were seen once. Source material: T cells isolated from PBMCs. The origin of the receptors is a human donor in good health.

V is TRBV19 and J is TRBJ2-7, with D perhaps matching TRBD1 (5 bases). In germline, CDR1 is LNHDA, CDR2 SQIVND (reference sequence). CDR3 length: 13 residues. The ends were cut back, 3 bases at V and 3 bases at J, with 9 bases in the middle. The CDR3 is CASSMGLHYEQYF. The CDR3 coding sequence is TGTGCCAGTAGTATGGGGCTCCACTACGAGCAGTACTTC.

J is TRBJ2-7 and V is TRBV6-5; 9 bases fit TRBD1. Per the germline V gene, CDR1 is MNHEY and CDR2 is SVGAGI. This CDR3 is 12 amino acids long. The junction had 4 bases not matched to a gene; V was cut back by 7 bases and J by 6 bases. CDR3 amino acids: CASIKTGGEQYF. DNA for the CDR3: TGTGCCAGCATCAAGACAGGGGGCGAGCAGTACTTC.

The chain employs TRBV4-1 and TRBJ1-5; D unresolved. V was shortened by 1 base and J by 5 bases, with 18 bases between the two germline ends. Germline CDR1 and CDR2: MGHRA and YSYEKL. There are 17 residues in the CDR3. The CDR3, as DNA: TGCGCCAGCAGCCAAGGCCTGGAGGTGTCCGAGGATCAGCCCCAGCATTTT. Translating it yields CASSQGLEVSEDQPQHF.